The rows below give T cell receptor beta chains drawn from one sample of a study of T cell changes during pregnancy in multiple sclerosis. Sequenced by immunoSEQ multiplex PCR; TCRdb stores in-frame clones only, minus some. The sample contains approximately 84,000 clones, over 85% of which appear only once. The sequencing used peripheral blood, collected in the second trimester of pregnancy. The receptors here all came from a female donor in good health, enrolled as a control in a pregnancy study. Each CDR3 is given with its conserved first and last residue. The D gene is left open where the match is weak. Not every row has a clone size; where given, it reads once, few, many or a size class.

CDR3nt: TGTGCCAGCAGCTTAGCTCCTAGCGGGCGGTTTAGCACTCTGTCGGCGCAGTACTTC
CDR3aa: CASSLAPSGRFSTLSAQYF
d_gene: TRBD2
j_gene: TRBJ2-7
abundance: -
v_gene: TRBV7-8

CDR3nt: TGTGCCAGCACCCGAGTGGGGCCCTACGAGCAGTACTTC
CDR3aa: CASTRVGPYEQYF
d_gene: -
j_gene: TRBJ2-7
abundance: -
v_gene: TRBV28

CDR3nt: TGCGCCAGCAGCCAAGGCCATGCGGGGGGCACAGATACGCAGTATTTT
CDR3aa: CASSQGHAGGTDTQYF
d_gene: TRBD2
j_gene: TRBJ2-3
abundance: -
v_gene: TRBV4-1

CDR3nt: TGTGCCAGTAGTATCTACACAGGGGTAGCTTTCTTT
CDR3aa: CASSIYTGVAFF
d_gene: TRBD1
j_gene: TRBJ1-1
abundance: -
v_gene: TRBV19

CDR3nt: TGTGCCAGCAGCCAAGAGTCACCGGGTGGACTGTTTTTT
CDR3aa: CASSQESPGGLFF
d_gene: -
j_gene: TRBJ1-4
abundance: few
v_gene: TRBV14

CDR3nt: TGTGCCAGCAGCTCCCAGCGATCGGGGGGGCACGAGCAGTACTTC
CDR3aa: CASSSQRSGGHEQYF
d_gene: TRBD2
j_gene: TRBJ2-7
abundance: once
v_gene: TRBV7-2

CDR3nt: TGTGCCAGCAGCTACGATTCTAGGAACACCGGGGAGCTGTTTTTT
CDR3aa: CASSYDSRNTGELFF
d_gene: -
j_gene: TRBJ2-2
abundance: -
v_gene: TRBV2

CDR3nt: TGTGCCATCAGTGATTACGACAGATTTAGCACAGATACGCAGTATTTT
CDR3aa: CAISDYDRFSTDTQYF
d_gene: -
j_gene: TRBJ2-3
abundance: -
v_gene: TRBV10-3

CDR3nt: TGCGCCAGCAGCTTAGGACTAGCGGGAGTCTACGAGCAGTACTTC
CDR3aa: CASSLGLAGVYEQYF
d_gene: TRBD2
j_gene: TRBJ2-7
abundance: once
v_gene: TRBV5-1

CDR3nt: TGTGCCAGCAGCTCCCCTTGGGTAGCGAAAGAGTCCTACGAGCAGTACTTC
CDR3aa: CASSSPWVAKESYEQYF
d_gene: -
j_gene: TRBJ2-7
abundance: -
v_gene: TRBV7-2

CDR3nt: TGTGCCAGCAGCATACTAGCGGGAGGTCTGACAGATACGCAGTATTTT
CDR3aa: CASSILAGGLTDTQYF
d_gene: TRBD2
j_gene: TRBJ2-3
abundance: -
v_gene: TRBV11-2

CDR3nt: TGTGCCAGCAGCTTAGGGGGTAGCGAAAGCACAGATACGCAGTATTTT
CDR3aa: CASSLGGSESTDTQYF
d_gene: -
j_gene: TRBJ2-3
abundance: once
v_gene: TRBV7-9

CDR3nt: TGCGCCAGCAGCTTGGACGGTGGAAACACCATATATTTT
CDR3aa: CASSLDGGNTIYF
d_gene: -
j_gene: TRBJ1-3
abundance: -
v_gene: TRBV5-1

CDR3nt: TGCGCCAGCAGCTTGACGACTAGCATCAGGAATGAGCAGTTCTTC
CDR3aa: CASSLTTSIRNEQFF
d_gene: TRBD2
j_gene: TRBJ2-1
abundance: -
v_gene: TRBV5-1

CDR3nt: TGCGCCAGCAGCATCTCACAGGGAAGTGCATCAGGGGAGCTGTTTTTT
CDR3aa: CASSISQGSASGELFF
d_gene: -
j_gene: TRBJ2-2
abundance: -
v_gene: TRBV4-1

CDR3nt: TGTGCCAGCAGCTTAGGACTGTACAATGAGCAGTTCTTC
CDR3aa: CASSLGLYNEQFF
d_gene: -
j_gene: TRBJ2-1
abundance: -
v_gene: TRBV11-3

CDR3nt: TGTGCCAGCAGTATCCGACAGGGACCAGATACGCAGTATTTT
CDR3aa: CASSIRQGPDTQYF
d_gene: TRBD1
j_gene: TRBJ2-3
abundance: -
v_gene: TRBV28

CDR3nt: TGTGCCAGCAGACCGGGACAGGGGTCCTACGAGCAGTACTTC
CDR3aa: CASRPGQGSYEQYF
d_gene: TRBD1
j_gene: TRBJ2-7
abundance: -
v_gene: TRBV2

CDR3nt: TGCGCCAGCAGCTCACAGGGGGACGCGTCCTACGAGCAGTACTTC
CDR3aa: CASSSQGDASYEQYF
d_gene: TRBD1
j_gene: TRBJ2-7
abundance: -
v_gene: TRBV5-1

CDR3nt: TGTGCCACCAGCAGAAGGGACAGGTCCTACGAGCAGTACTTC
CDR3aa: CATSRRDRSYEQYF
d_gene: TRBD1
j_gene: TRBJ2-7
abundance: once
v_gene: TRBV15

CDR3nt: TGCAGCGTTGCCAAGGCTTATGGACAGGGTGATGAAGCTTTCTTT
CDR3aa: CSVAKAYGQGDEAFF
d_gene: TRBD1
j_gene: TRBJ1-1
abundance: -
v_gene: TRBV29-1

CDR3nt: TGTGCCAGTACCACCGGGACTTCCTACAATGAGCAGTTCTTC
CDR3aa: CASTTGTSYNEQFF
d_gene: -
j_gene: TRBJ2-1
abundance: -
v_gene: TRBV19

CDR3nt: TGTGCCAGCAGCTCCGTCCGACCACACAGGGTAACACCCCTCCACTTT
CDR3aa: CASSSVRPHRVTPLHF
d_gene: -
j_gene: TRBJ1-6
abundance: -
v_gene: TRBV7-8

CDR3nt: TGTGCCAGCAGTCCCGGGGGTGGGACAGGGGACTTC
CDR3aa: CASSPGGGTGDF
d_gene: TRBD1
j_gene: TRBJ2-4
abundance: -
v_gene: TRBV27